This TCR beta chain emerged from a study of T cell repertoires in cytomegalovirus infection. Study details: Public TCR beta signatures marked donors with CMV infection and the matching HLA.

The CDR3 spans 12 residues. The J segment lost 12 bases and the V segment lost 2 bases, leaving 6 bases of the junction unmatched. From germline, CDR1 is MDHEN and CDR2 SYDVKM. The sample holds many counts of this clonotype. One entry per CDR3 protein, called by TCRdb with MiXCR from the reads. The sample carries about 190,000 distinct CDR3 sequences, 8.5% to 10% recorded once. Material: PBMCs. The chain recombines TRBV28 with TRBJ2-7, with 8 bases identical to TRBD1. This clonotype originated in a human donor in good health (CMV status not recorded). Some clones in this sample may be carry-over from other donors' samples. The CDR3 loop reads CASSLGTGKLYF. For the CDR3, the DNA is TGTGCCAGCAGTTTAGGGACAGGAAAGTTGTACTTC.